The T cell receptor (beta chain) described here comes from a study of Ad26.COV2.S vaccination and SARS-CoV-2 variants. Study information: Once or twice, 56 days apart, Ad26.COV2.S was delivered intramuscularly.

As for this clone: What it binds is unknown.

Overall study results and limits: Reported post-vaccination CD8+ and CD4+ T cell responses to spike showed substantial breadth. Vaccine recipients had higher spike-specific TCR breadth than placebo recipients.

The CDR3 is made up of 13 amino acids. V shed 5 bases and J shed 7 bases, with 12 bases lying between them. Germline V gene sequence: CDR1 MNHEY, CDR2 SMNVEV (reference sequence). The method was immunoSEQ multiplex PCR; TCRdb's version includes in-frame clones alone and lacks a portion of them. The data show 350,000 to 600,000 clones, nearly 90% seen once. The treatment denotes: around 19 received Ad26.COV2.S at low or high dose, single or two shots; five or six received placebo; per-sample allocation not given. Repertoires come from day 63 after the first vaccine or placebo injection. At a Boston site, the person donating was an adult of 18-55 years.

This material consisted of peripheral blood, taken in a trial of Ad26.COV2.S vaccine versus placebo. The sequence derives from a person aged 18-65 years who received the Ad26.COV2.S COVID-19 vaccine or a placebo. This chain links TRBV27 with TRBJ2-1; D not certain. This CDR3 is CASSKGTRNEQFF. Here the CDR3 DNA reads TGTGCCAGCAGTAAAGGAACAAGGAATGAGCAGTTCTTC.